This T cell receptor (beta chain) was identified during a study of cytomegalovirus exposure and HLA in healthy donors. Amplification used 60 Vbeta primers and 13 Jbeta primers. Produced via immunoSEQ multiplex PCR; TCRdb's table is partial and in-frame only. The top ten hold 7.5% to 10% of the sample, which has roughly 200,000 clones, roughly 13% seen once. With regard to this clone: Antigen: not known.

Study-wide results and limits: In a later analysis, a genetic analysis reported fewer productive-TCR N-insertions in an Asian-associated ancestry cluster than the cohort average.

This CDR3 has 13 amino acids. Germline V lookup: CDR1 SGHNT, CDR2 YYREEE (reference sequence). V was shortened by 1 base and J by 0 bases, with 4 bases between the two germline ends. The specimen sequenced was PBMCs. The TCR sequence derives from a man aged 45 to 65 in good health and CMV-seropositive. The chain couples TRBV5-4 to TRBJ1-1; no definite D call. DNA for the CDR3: TGTGCCAGCAGCTTGTCATTGAACACTGAAGCTTTCTTT. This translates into CASSLSLNTEAFF.